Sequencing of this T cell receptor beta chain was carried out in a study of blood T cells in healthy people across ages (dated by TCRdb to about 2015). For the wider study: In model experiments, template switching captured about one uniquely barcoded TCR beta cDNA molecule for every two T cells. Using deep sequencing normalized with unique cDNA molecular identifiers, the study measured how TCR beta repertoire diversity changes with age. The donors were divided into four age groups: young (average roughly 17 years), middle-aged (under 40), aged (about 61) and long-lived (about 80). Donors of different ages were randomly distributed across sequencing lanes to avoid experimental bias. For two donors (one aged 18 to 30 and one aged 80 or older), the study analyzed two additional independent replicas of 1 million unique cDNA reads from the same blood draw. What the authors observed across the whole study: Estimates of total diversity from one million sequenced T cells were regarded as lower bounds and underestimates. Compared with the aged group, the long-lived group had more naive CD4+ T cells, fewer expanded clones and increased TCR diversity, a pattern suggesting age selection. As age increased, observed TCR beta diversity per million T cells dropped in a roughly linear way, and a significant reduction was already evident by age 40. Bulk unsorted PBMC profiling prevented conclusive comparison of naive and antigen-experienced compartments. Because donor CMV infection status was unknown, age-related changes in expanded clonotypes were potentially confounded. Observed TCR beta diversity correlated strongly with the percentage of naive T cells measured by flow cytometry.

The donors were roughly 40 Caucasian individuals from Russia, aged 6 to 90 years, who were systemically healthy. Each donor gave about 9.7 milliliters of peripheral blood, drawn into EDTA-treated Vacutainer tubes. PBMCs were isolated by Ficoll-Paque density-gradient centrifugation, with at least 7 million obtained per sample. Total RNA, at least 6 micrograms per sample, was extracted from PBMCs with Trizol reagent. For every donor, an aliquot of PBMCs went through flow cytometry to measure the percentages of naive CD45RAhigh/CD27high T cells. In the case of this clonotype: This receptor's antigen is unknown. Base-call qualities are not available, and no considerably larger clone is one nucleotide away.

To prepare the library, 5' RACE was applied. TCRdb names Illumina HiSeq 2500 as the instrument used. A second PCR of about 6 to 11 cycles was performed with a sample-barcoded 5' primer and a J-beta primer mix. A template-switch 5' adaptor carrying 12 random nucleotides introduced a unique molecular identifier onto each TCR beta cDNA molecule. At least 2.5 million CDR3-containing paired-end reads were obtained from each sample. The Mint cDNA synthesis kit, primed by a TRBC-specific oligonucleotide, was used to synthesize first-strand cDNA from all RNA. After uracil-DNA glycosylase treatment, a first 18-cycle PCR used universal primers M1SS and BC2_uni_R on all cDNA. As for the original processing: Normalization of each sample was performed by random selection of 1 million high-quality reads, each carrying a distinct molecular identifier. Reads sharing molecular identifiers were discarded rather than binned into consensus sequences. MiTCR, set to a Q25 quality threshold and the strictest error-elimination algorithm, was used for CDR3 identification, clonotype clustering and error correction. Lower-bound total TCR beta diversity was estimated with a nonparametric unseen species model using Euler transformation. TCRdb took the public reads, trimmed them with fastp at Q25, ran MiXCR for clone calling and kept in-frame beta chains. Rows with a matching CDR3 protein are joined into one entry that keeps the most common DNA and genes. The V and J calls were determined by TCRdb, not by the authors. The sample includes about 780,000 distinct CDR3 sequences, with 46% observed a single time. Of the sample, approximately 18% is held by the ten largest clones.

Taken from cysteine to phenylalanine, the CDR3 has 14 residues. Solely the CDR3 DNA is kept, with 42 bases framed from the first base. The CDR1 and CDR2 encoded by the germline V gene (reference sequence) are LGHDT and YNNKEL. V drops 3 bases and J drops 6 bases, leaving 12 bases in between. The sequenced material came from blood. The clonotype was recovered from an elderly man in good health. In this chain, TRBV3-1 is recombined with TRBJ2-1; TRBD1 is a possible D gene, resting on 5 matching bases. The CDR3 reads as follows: CASSHTGQGNEQFF. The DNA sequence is TGTGCCAGCAGCCATACTGGCCAGGGCAATGAGCAGTTCTTC.